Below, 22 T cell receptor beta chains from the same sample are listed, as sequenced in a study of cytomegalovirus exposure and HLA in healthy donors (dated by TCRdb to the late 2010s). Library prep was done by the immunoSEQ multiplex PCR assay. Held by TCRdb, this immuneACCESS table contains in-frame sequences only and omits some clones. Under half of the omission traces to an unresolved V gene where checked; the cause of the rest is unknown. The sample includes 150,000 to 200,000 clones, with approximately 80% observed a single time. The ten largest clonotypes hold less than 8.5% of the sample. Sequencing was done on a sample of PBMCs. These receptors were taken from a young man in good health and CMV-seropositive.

CDR3 amino acids: CASSLDRFNQPQHF. CDR3 sequence (DNA): TGTGCCAGCAGCTTAGACAGATTCAATCAGCCCCAGCATTTT. The chain employs TRBV7-2 and TRBJ1-5; D not resolved. Trimming shortened V by 1 base and J by 3 bases, and 7 bases separated the two germline ends. The CDR3 is 14 amino acids. Germline CDR1 and CDR2: SGHTA and FQGNSA.

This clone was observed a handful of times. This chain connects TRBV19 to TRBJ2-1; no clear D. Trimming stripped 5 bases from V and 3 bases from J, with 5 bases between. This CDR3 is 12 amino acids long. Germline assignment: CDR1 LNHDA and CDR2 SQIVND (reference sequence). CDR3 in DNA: TGTGCCAGTAGTGCGAACTACAATGAGCAGTTCTTC. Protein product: CASSANYNEQFF.

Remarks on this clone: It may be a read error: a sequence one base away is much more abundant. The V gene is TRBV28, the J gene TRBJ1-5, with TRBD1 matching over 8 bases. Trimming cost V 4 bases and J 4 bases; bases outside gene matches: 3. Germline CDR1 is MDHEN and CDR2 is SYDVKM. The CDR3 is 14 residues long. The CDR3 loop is CASSSGQGNQPQHF. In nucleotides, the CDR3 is TGTGCCAGCAGTTCCGGACAGGGAAATCAGCCCCAGCATTTT.

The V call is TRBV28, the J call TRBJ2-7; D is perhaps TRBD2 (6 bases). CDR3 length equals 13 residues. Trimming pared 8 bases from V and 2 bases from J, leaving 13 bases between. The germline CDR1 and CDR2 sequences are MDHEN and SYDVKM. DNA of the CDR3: TGTGCCAGCGGCGGGACCCTAGCCTACGAGCAGTACTTC. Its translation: CASGGTLAYEQYF.

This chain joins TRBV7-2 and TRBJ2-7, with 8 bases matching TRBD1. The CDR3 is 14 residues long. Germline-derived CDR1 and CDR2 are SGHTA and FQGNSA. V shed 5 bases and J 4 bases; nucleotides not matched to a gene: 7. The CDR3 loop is CASSVTGTGYEQYF. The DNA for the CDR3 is TGTGCCAGCAGCGTGACCGGGACAGGTTACGAGCAGTACTTC.

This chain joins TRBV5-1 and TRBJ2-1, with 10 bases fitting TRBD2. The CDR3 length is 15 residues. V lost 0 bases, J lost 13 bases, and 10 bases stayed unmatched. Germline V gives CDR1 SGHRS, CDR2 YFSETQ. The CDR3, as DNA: TGCGCCAGCAGCTTGGGGCTAGCGGGAGCCGCGTCACAGTTCTTC. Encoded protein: CASSLGLAGAASQFF. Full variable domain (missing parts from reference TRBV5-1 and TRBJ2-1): KAGVTQTPRYLIKTRGQQVTLSCSPISGHRSVSWYQQTPGQGLQFLFEYFSETQRNKGNFPGRFSGRQFSNSRSEMNVSTLELGDSALYLCASSLGLAGAASQFFGPGTRLTVL.

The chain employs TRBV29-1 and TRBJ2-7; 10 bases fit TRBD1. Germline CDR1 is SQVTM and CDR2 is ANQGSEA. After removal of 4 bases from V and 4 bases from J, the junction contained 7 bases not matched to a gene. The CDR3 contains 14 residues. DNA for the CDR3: TGCAGCGTTGGGGGGGGACAGGGGACGTACGAGCAGTACTTC. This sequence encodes CSVGGGQGTYEQYF.

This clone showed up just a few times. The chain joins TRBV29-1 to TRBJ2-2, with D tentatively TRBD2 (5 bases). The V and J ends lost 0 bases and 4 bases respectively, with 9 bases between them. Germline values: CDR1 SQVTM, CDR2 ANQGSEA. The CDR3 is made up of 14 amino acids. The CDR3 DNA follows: TGCAGCGTTGAAGATGAGGGCAGCACCGGGGAGCTGTTTTTT. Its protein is CSVEDEGSTGELFF.

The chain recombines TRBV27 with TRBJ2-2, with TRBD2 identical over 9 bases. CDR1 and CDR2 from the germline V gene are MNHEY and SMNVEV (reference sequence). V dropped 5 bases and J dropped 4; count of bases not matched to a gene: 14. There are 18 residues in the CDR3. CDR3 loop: CASSLRWVAGVGTGELFF. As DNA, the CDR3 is TGTGCCAGCAGTCTCCGGTGGGTAGCGGGAGTGGGCACCGGGGAGCTGTTTTTT.

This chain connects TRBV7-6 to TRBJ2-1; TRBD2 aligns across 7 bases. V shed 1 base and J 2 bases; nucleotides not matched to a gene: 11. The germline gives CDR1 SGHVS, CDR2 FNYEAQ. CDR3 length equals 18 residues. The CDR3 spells CASSLDRPPSGAYNEQFF. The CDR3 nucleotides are TGTGCCAGCAGCTTAGATCGCCCCCCTAGCGGAGCCTACAATGAGCAGTTCTTC.

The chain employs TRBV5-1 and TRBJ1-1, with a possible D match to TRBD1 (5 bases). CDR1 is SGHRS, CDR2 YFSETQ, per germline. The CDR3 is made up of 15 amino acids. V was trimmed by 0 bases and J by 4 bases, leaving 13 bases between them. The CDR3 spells CASSLGGTGGTEAFF. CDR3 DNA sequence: TGCGCCAGCAGCTTGGGTGGAACGGGGGGCACTGAAGCTTTCTTT. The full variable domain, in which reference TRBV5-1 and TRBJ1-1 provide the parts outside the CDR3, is KAGVTQTPRYLIKTRGQQVTLSCSPISGHRSVSWYQQTPGQGLQFLFEYFSETQRNKGNFPGRFSGRQFSNSRSEMNVSTLELGDSALYLCASSLGGTGGTEAFFGQGTRLTVV.

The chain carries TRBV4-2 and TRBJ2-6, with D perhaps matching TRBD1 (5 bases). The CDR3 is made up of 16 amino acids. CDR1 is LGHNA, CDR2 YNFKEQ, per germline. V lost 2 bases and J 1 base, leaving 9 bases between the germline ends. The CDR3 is CASSQNPGSGANVLTF. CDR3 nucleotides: TGTGCCAGCAGCCAAAATCCAGGGTCTGGGGCCAACGTCCTGACTTTC.

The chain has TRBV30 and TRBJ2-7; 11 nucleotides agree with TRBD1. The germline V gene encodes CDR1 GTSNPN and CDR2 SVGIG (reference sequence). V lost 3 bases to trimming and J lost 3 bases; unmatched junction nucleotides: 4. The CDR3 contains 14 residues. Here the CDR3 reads CAWRLGQGDYEQYF. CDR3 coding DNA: TGTGCCTGGAGACTGGGACAGGGGGACTACGAGCAGTACTTC.

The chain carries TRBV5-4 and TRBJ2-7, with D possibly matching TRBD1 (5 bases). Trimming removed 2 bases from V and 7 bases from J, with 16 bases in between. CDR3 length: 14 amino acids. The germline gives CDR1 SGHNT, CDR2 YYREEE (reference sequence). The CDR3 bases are TGTGCCAGCAGCTTAACAGGACGGTCTGAGGAGCAGTACTTC. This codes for CASSLTGRSEEQYF. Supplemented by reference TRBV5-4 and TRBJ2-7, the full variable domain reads ETGVTQSPTHLIKTRGQQVTLRCSSQSGHNTVSWYQQALGQGPQFIFQYYREEENGRGNFPPRFSGLQFPNYSSELNVNALELDDSALYLCASSLTGRSEEQYFGPGTRLTVT.

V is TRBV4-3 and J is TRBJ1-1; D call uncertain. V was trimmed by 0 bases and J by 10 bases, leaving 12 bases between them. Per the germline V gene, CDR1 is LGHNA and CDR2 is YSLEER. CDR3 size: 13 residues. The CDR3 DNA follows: TGCGCCAGCAGCCAAGATTCCGCCCGAGGAGCTTTCTTT. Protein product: CASSQDSARGAFF.

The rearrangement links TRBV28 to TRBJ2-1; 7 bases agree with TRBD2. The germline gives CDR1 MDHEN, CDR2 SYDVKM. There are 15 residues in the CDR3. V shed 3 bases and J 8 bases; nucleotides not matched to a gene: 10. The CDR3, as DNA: TGTGCCAGCAGTTTCGCAGCGGCGAGCGGGGATGAGCAGTTCTTC. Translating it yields CASSFAAASGDEQFF.

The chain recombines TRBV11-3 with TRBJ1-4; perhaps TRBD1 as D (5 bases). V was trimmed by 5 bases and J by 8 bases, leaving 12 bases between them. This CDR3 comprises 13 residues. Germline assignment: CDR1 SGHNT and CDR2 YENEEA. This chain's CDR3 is CASSQTTEEKLFF. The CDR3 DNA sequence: TGTGCCAGCAGCCAAACGACAGAGGAAAAACTGTTTTTT.

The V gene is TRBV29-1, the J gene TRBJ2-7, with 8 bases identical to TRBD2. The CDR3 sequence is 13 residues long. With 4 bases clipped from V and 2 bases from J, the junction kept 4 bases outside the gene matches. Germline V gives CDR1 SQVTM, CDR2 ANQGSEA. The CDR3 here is CSVGLAGAYEQYF. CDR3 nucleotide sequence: TGCAGCGTTGGGCTAGCGGGCGCCTACGAGCAGTACTTC.

DNA for the CDR3: TGTGCCAGCAGGACAGACACGGGGGCAACTAATGAAAAACTGTTTTTT. This gives the protein CASRTDTGATNEKLFF. The chain has TRBV25-1 and TRBJ1-4; weak D call: TRBD1 (5 bases). Germline CDR1 reads MGHDK; CDR2 reads SYGVNS. The V gene lost 6 bases and the J gene lost 0 bases, with 14 bases spanning the gap. The CDR3 runs 16 residues.

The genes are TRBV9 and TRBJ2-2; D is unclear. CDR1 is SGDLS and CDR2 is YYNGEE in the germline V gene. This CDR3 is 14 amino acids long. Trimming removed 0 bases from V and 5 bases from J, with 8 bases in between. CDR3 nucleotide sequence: TGTGCCAGCAGCGTAGTGGGCCGGACCGGGGAGCTGTTTTTT. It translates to CASSVVGRTGELFF.

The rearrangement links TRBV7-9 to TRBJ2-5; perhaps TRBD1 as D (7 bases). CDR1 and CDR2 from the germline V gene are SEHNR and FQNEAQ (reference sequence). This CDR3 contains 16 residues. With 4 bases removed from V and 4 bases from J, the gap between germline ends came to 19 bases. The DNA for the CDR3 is TGTGCCAGCAGCTCCCCCCCAAGCAGGGGGGCAGAGACCCAGTACTTC. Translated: CASSSPPSRGAETQYF.

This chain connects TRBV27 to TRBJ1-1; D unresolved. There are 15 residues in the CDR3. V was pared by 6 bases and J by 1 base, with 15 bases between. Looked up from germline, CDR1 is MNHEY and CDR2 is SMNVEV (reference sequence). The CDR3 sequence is CASRRRLRENTEAFF. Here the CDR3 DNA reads TGTGCCAGCAGGAGACGCCTCCGGGAGAACACTGAAGCTTTCTTT.